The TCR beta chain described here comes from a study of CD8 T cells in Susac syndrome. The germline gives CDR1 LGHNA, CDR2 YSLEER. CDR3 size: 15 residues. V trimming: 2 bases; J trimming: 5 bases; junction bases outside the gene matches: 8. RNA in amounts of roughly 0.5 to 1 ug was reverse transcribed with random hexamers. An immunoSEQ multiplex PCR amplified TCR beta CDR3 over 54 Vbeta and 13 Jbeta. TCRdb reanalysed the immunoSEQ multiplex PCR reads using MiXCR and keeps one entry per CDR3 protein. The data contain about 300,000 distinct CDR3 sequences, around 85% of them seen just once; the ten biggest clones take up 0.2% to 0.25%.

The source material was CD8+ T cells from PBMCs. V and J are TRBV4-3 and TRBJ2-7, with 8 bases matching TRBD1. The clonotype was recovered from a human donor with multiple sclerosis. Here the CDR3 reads CASSQRGAGGNEQYF. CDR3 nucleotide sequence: TGCGCCAGCAGCCAAAGGGGGGCAGGGGGCAACGAGCAGTACTTC.